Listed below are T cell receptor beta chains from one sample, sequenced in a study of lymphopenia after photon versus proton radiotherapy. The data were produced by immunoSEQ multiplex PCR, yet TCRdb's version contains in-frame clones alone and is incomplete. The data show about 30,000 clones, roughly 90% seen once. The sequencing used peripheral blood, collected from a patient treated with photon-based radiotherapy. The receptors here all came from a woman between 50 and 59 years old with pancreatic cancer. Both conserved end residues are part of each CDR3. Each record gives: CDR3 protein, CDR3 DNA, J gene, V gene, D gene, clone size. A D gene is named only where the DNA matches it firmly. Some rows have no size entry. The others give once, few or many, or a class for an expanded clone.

CASSQPGVDRELFF,TGCGCCAGCAGCCAACCAGGGGTTGATAGGGAGCTGTTTTTT,TRBJ2-2,TRBV4-1,.,.
CASSFLYPGLAGVKQYF,TGTGCCAGCAGTTTTTTATACCCGGGACTAGCGGGAGTTAAGCAGTACTTC,TRBJ2-7,TRBV27,TRBD2,.
CASSFGQTASGLYEQYF,TGCGCCAGCAGCTTTGGCCAGACGGCTAGCGGTCTCTACGAGCAGTACTTC,TRBJ2-7,TRBV5-1,TRBD2,.
CASSYFGGEQYF,TGTGCCAGCAGCTATTTTGGGGGTGAGCAGTACTTC,TRBJ2-7,TRBV5-5,.,.
CASTSSGFKDTQYF,TGTGCCAGCACCTCTAGCGGATTCAAGGATACGCAGTATTTT,TRBJ2-3,TRBV7-9,TRBD2,.
CASSQEGQNYNEQFF,TGCGCCAGCAGCCAAGAGGGGCAGAACTACAATGAGCAGTTCTTC,TRBJ2-1,TRBV4-3,.,few
CASSGAPSDIRWDNEQFF,TGTGCCAGCTCCGGGGCCCCTAGCGACATCCGATGGGACAATGAGCAGTTCTTC,TRBJ2-1,TRBV2,.,.
CASSTQGLAQETQYF,TGTGCCAGCAGTACCCAAGGACTAGCGCAAGAGACCCAGTACTTC,TRBJ2-5,TRBV27,TRBD2,.
CASSTQGTTGELFF,TGTGCCAGCAGCACGCAGGGGACCACCGGGGAGCTGTTTTTT,TRBJ2-2,TRBV14,.,.
CASSSLLNEAFF,TGCGCCAGCAGCTCCCTGTTGAATGAAGCTTTCTTT,TRBJ1-1,TRBV5-1,.,.
CASSLERDTGLEQFF,TGTGCCAGCAGCTTAGAACGGGACACCGGTCTGGAGCAGTTCTTC,TRBJ2-1,TRBV11-2,.,.
CAISEFRREGYEQYF,TGTGCCATCAGTGAGTTTCGGCGGGAGGGCTACGAGCAGTACTTC,TRBJ2-7,TRBV6-6,TRBD2,.
CASGRDRANTGELFF,TGCGCCAGCGGCCGGGACAGGGCTAACACCGGGGAGCTGTTTTTT,TRBJ2-2,TRBV5-1,TRBD1,.
CASSSLSGRPNTEAFF,TGTGCCAGCAGTTCCCTAAGTGGGCGTCCGAACACTGAAGCTTTCTTT,TRBJ1-1,TRBV7-2,.,.
CASSIAGGPSDTQYF,TGTGCCAGCAGTATAGCGGGAGGGCCTTCAGATACGCAGTATTTT,TRBJ2-3,TRBV28,TRBD2,.
CASSDRLAAHGYTF,TGTGCCAGCAGTGATAGGTTGGCAGCACATGGCTACACCTTC,TRBJ1-2,TRBV2,.,few
CASSPLTGATNEKLFF,TGCGCCAGCAGCCCCCTCACCGGGGCAACTAATGAAAAACTGTTTTTT,TRBJ1-4,TRBV5-1,.,.
CASSPPGSSYNEQFF,TGTGCCAGCAGCCCCCCAGGAAGCTCCTACAATGAGCAGTTCTTC,TRBJ2-1,TRBV28,.,.
CAIREGWESNTGELFF,TGTGCCATCAGGGAAGGGTGGGAGTCGAACACCGGGGAGCTGTTTTTT,TRBJ2-2,TRBV10-3,.,.
CASSGRLAGRPPYEQYF,TGTGCCAGCAGCGGGAGATTAGCGGGCCGCCCCCCATACGAGCAGTACTTC,TRBJ2-7,TRBV7-2,TRBD2,.
CASSPTVASYEQYF,TGCGCCAGCAGCCCGACAGTGGCCTCCTACGAGCAGTACTTC,TRBJ2-7,TRBV5-1,.,.
CAAAGNYGYTF,TGTGCCGCGGCAGGCAACTATGGCTACACCTTC,TRBJ1-2,TRBV7-9,.,.
CASSAATGAGNTIYF,TGTGCCAGCAGCGCAGCGACAGGGGCTGGAAACACCATATATTTT,TRBJ1-3,TRBV11-2,TRBD1,.
CASSYSRQGGATEAFF,TGTGCCAGCAGTTACTCGAGGCAAGGAGGGGCCACTGAAGCTTTCTTT,TRBJ1-1,TRBV6-6,.,.
CATGRTGDTGELFF,TGTGCCACCGGGAGGACAGGGGACACCGGGGAGCTGTTTTTT,TRBJ2-2,TRBV7-9,TRBD1,.
CAWSVGSGSSPLHF,TGTGCCTGGAGTGTAGGGTCTGGTAGCTCACCCCTCCACTTT,TRBJ1-6,TRBV30,.,.
CASTPGGGHQHF,TGTGCCAGTACCCCTGGGGGGGGCCACCAGCATTTT,TRBJ1-5,TRBV19,.,.
CASSPAMNTEAFF,TGTGCCAGCTCACCAGCTATGAACACTGAAGCTTTCTTT,TRBJ1-1,TRBV18,.,.
CASSGVLAGGNEQFF,TGTGCCAGCAGCGGGGTACTAGCGGGAGGGAATGAGCAGTTCTTC,TRBJ2-1,TRBV7-3,TRBD2,once
CASSSYTGRQLNTEAFF,TGTGCCAGCAGCTCGTACACGGGACGCCAACTTAACACTGAAGCTTTCTTT,TRBJ1-1,TRBV7-8,.,.
CASSVGQVQNIQYF,TGTGCCAGCTCAGTGGGACAGGTCCAAAACATTCAGTACTTC,TRBJ2-4,TRBV18,TRBD1,.
CASSLGTIDYEQYF,TGTGCCAGCAGTCTAGGGACTATAGACTACGAGCAGTACTTC,TRBJ2-7,TRBV28,TRBD2,.
CASSTLGDYGYTF,TGTGCCAGTAGTACCCTAGGCGATTATGGCTACACCTTC,TRBJ1-2,TRBV19,.,.
CASSRTWGNTEAFF,TGTGCCAGCAGTCGAACGTGGGGAAACACTGAAGCTTTCTTT,TRBJ1-1,TRBV2,.,.
CATSRKNTGELFF,TGTGCCACCAGCAGGAAAAACACCGGGGAGCTGTTTTTT,TRBJ2-2,TRBV15,.,.